This TCR beta chain was sequenced for a study of blood T cell repertoires in COVID-19. Study background: Samples of COVID-19 (acute and convalescent) were obtained from the United States, Italy and Spain.

TCRdb's copy holds only in-frame clones and misses some; the assay was immunoSEQ multiplex PCR. The repertoire holds some 150,000 clones, about four fifths seen once, with roughly 8.8% in the top ten. V lost 2 bases, J lost 1 base, and 2 bases lay in between. Looked up from germline, CDR1 is LGHDT and CDR2 is YNNKEL (reference sequence). The CDR3 contains 12 residues. This clonotype was sampled from a human donor with acute or convalescent COVID-19. The donor label of this sample is uncertain. Material: peripheral blood. The chain links TRBV3-1 (or the pseudogene TRBV3-2) to TRBJ1-1; D not resolved. In nucleotides, the CDR3 is TGTGCCAGCAGCCAACGGAACACTGAAGCTTTCTTT. This codes for CASSQRNTEAFF.